The 14 T cell receptor beta chains below were found in one sample sequenced in a study of Graves' ophthalmopathy and Graves' hyperthyroidism. Amplification targeted the TCR beta CDR3 regions, with RNA transcripts as the source material. The library came from an HTBI-primed first-round RT-PCR and a second-round multiplex PCR. TCRdb itself ran the multiplex PCR reads through MiXCR, one entry per CDR3 protein. The sample has about 340,000 distinct CDR3 sequences; 17% are singletons. The sequenced material came from peripheral blood. These receptors originate from an adult man with Graves' ophthalmopathy.

This clonotype was seen repeatedly, ten times or more. J is TRBJ1-5 and V is TRBV6-5; TRBD1 is a possible D gene (6 bases). This CDR3 is 14 amino acids long. V was clipped by 6 bases and J by 4 bases, with 13 bases between them. Germline values: CDR1 MNHEY, CDR2 SVGAGI. CDR3 sequence reads: CASSPNRANQPQHF. The CDR3 nucleotides read TGTGCCAGCAGCCCGAACAGGGCGAATCAGCCCCAGCATTTT.

This clonotype was seen many times. V gene TRBV19 combines with J gene TRBJ1-2, with 8 bases matching TRBD1. There are 14 residues in the CDR3. Germline CDR1 LNHDA, CDR2 SQIVND (reference sequence). V shed 6 bases and J 4 bases; nucleotides not matched to a gene: 7. This CDR3 is CASRVDRGPYGYTF. Here the CDR3 DNA reads TGTGCCAGTAGAGTTGACAGGGGCCCCTATGGCTACACCTTC.

The genes are TRBV6-1 and TRBJ1-2, with 7 nucleotides matching TRBD1. With V trimmed by 5 bases and J by 6 bases, 9 bases remained unmatched. Germline V lookup: CDR1 MNHNS, CDR2 SASEGT. The CDR3 spans 14 residues. This CDR3 is CASSPPGQAHGYTF. The CDR3 DNA reads TGTGCCAGCAGTCCCCCCGGACAGGCCCATGGCTACACCTTC.

This clonotype was counted ten times or more. The V call is TRBV29-1, the J call TRBJ2-7; 14 bases map to TRBD2. The CDR3 covers 15 residues. The junction had 2 bases not matched to a gene; V was cut back by 1 base and J by 3 bases. The germline gives CDR1 SQVTM, CDR2 ANQGSEA. The CDR3 coding sequence is TGCAGCGTTGAAGGGGGGACTAGCGGGAGCTACGAGCAGTACTTC. The encoded protein is CSVEGGTSGSYEQYF.

The J gene is TRBJ2-5, the V gene TRBV7-2; D perhaps matches TRBD1 (6 bases). The CDR3 length is 14 residues. Trimming shortened V by 5 bases and J by 5 bases, and 15 bases separated the two germline ends. The germline V gene encodes CDR1 SGHTA and CDR2 FQGNSA. The DNA for the CDR3 is TGTGCCAGCAGCATACCTACAGGGTTGGAGACCCAGTACTTC. It translates to CASSIPTGLETQYF.

This clonotype was seen repeatedly, ten times or more. The chain uses TRBV3-1 and TRBJ2-2; the D is unclear. Per germline, CDR1 LGHDT and CDR2 YNNKEL (reference sequence). Between the trimmed V and J ends, which lost 4 bases and 3 bases, there was a span of 12 bases. The CDR3 runs to 15 residues. The CDR3 DNA reads TGTGCCAGCAGCCCGGACCTCCCTTACACCGGGGAGCTGTTTTTT. Protein sequence: CASSPDLPYTGELFF.

This clonotype was detected ten times or more. The chain uses TRBV7-8 and TRBJ2-5; TRBD2 is a possible D gene (5 bases). Per germline, CDR1 SGHVS and CDR2 FQNEAQ. This CDR3 is 13 amino acids long. Trimming cost V 8 bases and J 5 bases, with 15 bases left between them. The CDR3 loop reads CASASRGFETQYF. In DNA, the CDR3 is TGTGCCAGCGCCTCTAGAGGGTTTGAGACCCAGTACTTC.

V and J are TRBV11-2 and TRBJ2-5; 7 bases match TRBD2. Germline CDR1 is SGHAT and CDR2 is FQNNGV. There are 15 residues in the CDR3. J gave up 5 bases and V 4 bases, and 10 bases lay outside the gene matches. The CDR3, as DNA: TGTGCCAGCAGCTCTATGGCGGGAGTAGGGGAGACCCAGTACTTC. This gives the protein CASSSMAGVGETQYF.

This clonotype occurred many times. The chain carries TRBV29-1 and TRBJ2-5; the D gene is possibly TRBD1 (5 bases). The CDR3 is 13 residues long. CDR1 and CDR2 (germline): SQVTM, ANQGSEA. Trimming pared 2 bases from V and 3 bases from J, leaving 10 bases between. The CDR3 region is CSVEQGGKETQYF. For the CDR3, the DNA is TGCAGCGTTGAACAGGGCGGAAAAGAGACCCAGTACTTC.

This clonotype was counted many times. V and J are TRBV5-1 and TRBJ2-7; D is perhaps TRBD1 or TRBD2 (5 bases each). Germline V CDR1 and CDR2: SGHRS, YFSETQ. With 4 bases removed from V and 2 bases from J, the gap between germline ends came to 13 bases. This CDR3 has 14 residues. CDR3 sequence (DNA): TGCGCCAGCAGCCCCGGGACGTCTGCCTACGAGCAGTACTTC. Its protein is CASSPGTSAYEQYF.

This clonotype was observed at least ten times. The V gene is TRBV2, the J gene TRBJ1-5, with 10 bases matching TRBD1. With 6 bases clipped from V and 2 bases from J, the junction kept 4 bases outside the gene matches. The CDR3 has 15 residues. Germline lookup yields CDR1 SNHLY and CDR2 FYNNEI. For the CDR3, the DNA is TGTGCCAGCAGGCCCGGGACAGGGGGCAATCAGCCCCAGCATTTT. This sequence encodes CASRPGTGGNQPQHF.

Concerning this clonotype: A much larger clonotype is one base distant, so this may be a read error. The CDR3 DNA sequence: TGTGCCAGCGGCTTACGTCCAGGGGGGGGGGAGACCCAGTACTTC. Translated, it gives CASGLRPGGGETQYF. This rearrangement joins TRBV7-6 to TRBJ2-5; D tentatively reads TRBD1 or TRBD2 (7 bases each). Germline V gene data show CDR1 as SGHVS and CDR2 as FNYEAQ. This CDR3 is 15 amino acids long.

V usage is TRBV6-5 and J usage is TRBJ2-7, with 15 bases identical to TRBD2. The CDR3 is 15 residues long. Germline values: CDR1 MNHEY, CDR2 SVGAGI. With 5 bases clipped from V and 9 bases from J, the junction kept 8 bases outside the gene matches. CDR3 loop: CASSPSGLAGGGQYF. In nucleotides, the CDR3 is TGTGCCAGCAGTCCCTCGGGACTAGCGGGAGGAGGGCAGTACTTC.

This clonotype was counted at least ten times. The chain employs TRBV7-2 and TRBJ1-1, with D unclear. The length of the CDR3 is 14 residues. Germline loops: CDR1 SGHTA, CDR2 FQGNSA. With 5 bases removed from V and 1 base from J, the gap between germline ends came to 11 bases. For the CDR3, the DNA is TGTGCCAGCAGCGCTTTGAGTTCGAACACTGAAGCTTTCTTT. Translation gives CASSALSSNTEAFF.